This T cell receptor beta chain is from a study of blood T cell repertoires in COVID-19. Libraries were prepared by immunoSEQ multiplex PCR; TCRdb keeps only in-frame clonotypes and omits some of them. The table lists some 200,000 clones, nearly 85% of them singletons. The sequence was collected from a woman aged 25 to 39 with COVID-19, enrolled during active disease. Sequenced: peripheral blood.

The CDR3 loop is CASSASGRNQPQHF. DNA of the CDR3: TGTGCCAGCAGCGCCTCGGGGAGGAATCAGCCCCAGCATTTT. The gene calls are TRBV7-2 and TRBJ1-5; D unclear. V gave up 5 bases and J gave up 4 bases, with 12 bases separating them. The CDR3 sequence is 14 residues long. CDR1 and CDR2 (germline): SGHTA, FQGNSA.